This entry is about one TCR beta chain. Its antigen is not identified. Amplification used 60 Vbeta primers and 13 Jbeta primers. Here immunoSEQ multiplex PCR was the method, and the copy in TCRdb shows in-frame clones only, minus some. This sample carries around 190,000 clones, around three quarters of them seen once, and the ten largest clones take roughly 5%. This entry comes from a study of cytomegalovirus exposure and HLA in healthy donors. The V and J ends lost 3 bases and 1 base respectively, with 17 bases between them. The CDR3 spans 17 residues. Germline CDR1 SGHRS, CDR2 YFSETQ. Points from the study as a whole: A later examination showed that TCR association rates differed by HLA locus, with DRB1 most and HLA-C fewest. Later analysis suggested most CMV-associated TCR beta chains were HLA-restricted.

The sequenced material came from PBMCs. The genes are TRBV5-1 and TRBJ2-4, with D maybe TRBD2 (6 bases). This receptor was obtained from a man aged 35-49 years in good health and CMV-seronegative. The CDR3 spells CASSSGGSGPAKNIQYF. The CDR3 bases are TGCGCCAGCAGCTCAGGAGGGAGCGGGCCCGCCAAAAACATTCAGTACTTC.